This TCR beta chain is from a study of CD8 T cells in Susac syndrome. As for the study in general: Blood was drawn from Susac syndrome patients while they were therapy-naive, on corticosteroids, or on intravenous immunoglobulin alone. Whole-study results and caveats: A relatively small number of individuals underwent TCR sequencing and HLA analysis.

The T cells that were sequenced for TCR beta were CD8+ and CD4+ cells from blood. TEMRA cells were FACS-enriched, and CD8+ and CD4+ T cells were isolated negatively. After extraction with the RNeasy kit, about 0.5 to 1 ug of the RNA was reverse transcribed using random hexamers. TCRdb processed the immunoSEQ multiplex PCR reads anew with MiXCR; each CDR3 protein has one entry. The data hold about 90,000 distinct CDR3 sequences, with 90% to 97% observed a single time. In the case of this clonotype: Its antigen is undetermined.

Germline V lookup: CDR1 MDHEN, CDR2 SYDVKM. The germline V and J ends were trimmed by 5 bases and 3 bases, with 15 bases remaining between them. The CDR3 length is 15 residues. This clonotype originated in a human donor with Susac syndrome. Material: CD8+ T cells from PBMCs. This rearrangement joins TRBV28 to TRBJ2-3; possible D gene TRBD1, 6 bases. The CDR3 nucleotides are TGTGCCAGCAGTCCGACAGGTCCTGATACAGATACGCAGTATTTT. Its translation is CASSPTGPDTDTQYF.